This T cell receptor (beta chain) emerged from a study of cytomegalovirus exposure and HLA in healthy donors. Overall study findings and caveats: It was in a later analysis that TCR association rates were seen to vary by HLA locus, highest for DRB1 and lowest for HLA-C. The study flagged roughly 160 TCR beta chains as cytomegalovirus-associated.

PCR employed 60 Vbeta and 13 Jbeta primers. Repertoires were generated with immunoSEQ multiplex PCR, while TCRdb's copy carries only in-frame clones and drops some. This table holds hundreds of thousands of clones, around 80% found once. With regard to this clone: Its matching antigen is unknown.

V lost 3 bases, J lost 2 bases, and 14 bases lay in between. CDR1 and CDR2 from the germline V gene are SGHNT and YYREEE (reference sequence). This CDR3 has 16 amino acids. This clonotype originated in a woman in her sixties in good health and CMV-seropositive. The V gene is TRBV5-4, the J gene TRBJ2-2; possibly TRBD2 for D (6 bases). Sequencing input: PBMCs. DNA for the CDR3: TGTGCCAGCAGCTCGGGTGGCGGGATAAACACCGGGGAGCTGTTTTTT. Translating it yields CASSSGGGINTGELFF.